These 32 T cell receptor beta chains originate from one sample sequenced in a study of control samples from healthy donors and cancer patients. Clones were read by immunoSEQ multiplex PCR, and TCRdb kept only the in-frame ones, dropping some. The table shows 130,000 or so clones, with approximately 89% occurring only once. Material: blood. Receptors were obtained from a man aged 55 to 70 in good health.

The chain is built from TRBV5-1 and TRBJ1-6; 9 positions match TRBD1. The CDR3 runs to 15 residues. Trimming at V came to 5 bases and at J to 7 bases, leaving 7 bases not matched to a gene. Germline V lookup: CDR1 SGHRS, CDR2 YFSETQ. The DNA of the CDR3 is TGCGCCAGCAGTCTTAGACAGGGGGAGAATTCACCCCTCCACTTT. It is translated as CASSLRQGENSPLHF.

The chain is built from TRBV4-2 and TRBJ2-7; TRBD1 is a possible D gene (6 bases). The CDR3 has 14 residues. Between the trimmed V and J ends, which lost 8 bases and 3 bases, there was a span of 17 bases. Germline V gene lookup returns CDR1 LGHNA and CDR2 YNFKEQ. CDR3 bases: TGTGCCAGCTCCCCCAGAGGGGGAAACTACGAGCAGTACTTC. Protein product: CASSPRGGNYEQYF.

The V call is TRBV5-1, the J call TRBJ1-1; 9 positions agree with TRBD1. The germline CDR1 and CDR2 sequences are SGHRS and YFSETQ. The CDR3 consists of 16 residues. Trimming took 4 bases from V and 3 from J; bases not matched to a gene: 10. The CDR3, as DNA: TGCGCCAGCAGCCTATCACCGGGACAGGGTTACACTGAAGCTTTCTTT. Translation: CASSLSPGQGYTEAFF.

The rearrangement joins TRBV7-2 to TRBJ2-1; 15 bases map to TRBD2. Losses at the gene ends were 2 bases for V and 7 bases for J; bases not matched to a gene: 3. CDR3 length: 16 amino acids. The germline gives CDR1 SGHTA, CDR2 FQGNSA. CDR3 bases: TGTGCCAGCAGCTTAAGTGGGACTAGCGGGGGGAATGAGCAGTTCTTC. Translated, it gives CASSLSGTSGGNEQFF.

V usage is TRBV7-2 and J usage is TRBJ1-1; no definite D call. CDR3 size: 15 residues. V lost 3 bases and J lost 0, with 11 bases in between. Per germline, CDR1 SGHTA and CDR2 FQGNSA. The CDR3 spells CASSFSSALNTEAFF. CDR3 DNA: TGTGCCAGCAGCTTCTCCTCAGCTTTGAACACTGAAGCTTTCTTT.

The CDR3 protein is CATQGQSNEKLFF. For the CDR3, the DNA is TGTGCCACACAGGGACAGTCAAATGAAAAACTGTTTTTT. V is TRBV24-1 and J is TRBJ1-4, with 7 nucleotides matching TRBD1. Trimming removed 10 bases from V and 5 bases from J; junction bases left unmatched: 6. Per the germline V gene, CDR1 is KGHDR and CDR2 is SFDVKD. The CDR3 is made up of 13 amino acids.

The V and J genes are TRBV18 and TRBJ1-3, with TRBD1 as a possible D gene (5 bases). Germline assignment: CDR1 KGHSH and CDR2 LQKENI. With 4 bases removed from V and 0 bases from J, the gap between germline ends came to 19 bases. This CDR3 spans 18 amino acids. The CDR3 protein is CASSRYAGDRGSGNTIYF. DNA for the CDR3: TGTGCCAGCTCACGCTACGCCGGCGACAGAGGCTCTGGAAACACCATATATTTT.

This CDR3 is CASSWDSTEAFF. The CDR3 region has the DNA TGCGCCAGCAGCTGGGACAGCACTGAAGCTTTCTTT. The chain employs TRBV5-1 and TRBJ1-1; 7 bases map to TRBD1. The CDR3 is 12 residues long. CDR1 and CDR2 from the germline V gene are SGHRS and YFSETQ. The ends lost 3 bases at V and 4 bases at J; junction bases unmatched: 0.

The V gene is TRBV7-3, the J gene TRBJ2-2; D may match TRBD1 or TRBD2 (7 bases each). With 2 bases removed from V and 3 bases from J, the gap between germline ends came to 10 bases. CDR3 length: 15 residues. Germline values: CDR1 SGHTA, CDR2 FQGTGA. For the CDR3, the DNA is TGTGCCAGCAGCTTAGGGAGGGGGCACACCGGGGAGCTGTTTTTT. It codes for CASSLGRGHTGELFF. Based on the CDR3 plus reference TRBV7-3 and TRBJ2-2, the full variable domain is GAGVSQTPSNKVTEKGKYVELRCDPISGHTALYWYRQSLGQGPEFLIYFQGTGAADDSGLPNDRFFAVRPEGSVSTLKIQRTERGDSAVYLCASSLGRGHTGELFFGEGSRLTVL.

The genes are TRBV5-1 and TRBJ1-3; no clear D. V was clipped by 0 bases and J by 0 bases, with 10 bases between them. Germline V gene sequence: CDR1 SGHRS, CDR2 YFSETQ. This CDR3 has 16 amino acids. CDR3 protein: CASSLGIVDSGNTIYF. CDR3 in DNA: TGCGCCAGCAGCTTGGGGATAGTAGACTCTGGAAACACCATATATTTT.

The V call is TRBV28, the J call TRBJ1-4; weak D call: TRBD1 (5 bases). Trimming pared 4 bases from V and 5 bases from J, leaving 8 bases between. CDR3 length equals 13 residues. Germline CDR1 is MDHEN and CDR2 is SYDVKM. The DNA of the CDR3 is TGTGCCAGCAGTTCGGGGGGGAATGAAAAACTGTTTTTT. Residues: CASSSGGNEKLFF.

V and J are TRBV7-3 and TRBJ2-5; 10 nucleotides agree with TRBD2. V lost 5 bases to trimming and J lost 5 bases; unmatched junction nucleotides: 8. Germline loops: CDR1 SGHTA, CDR2 FQGTGA. This CDR3 region has 15 residues. CDR3 protein: CASSMIAGGSETQYF. In DNA form, the CDR3 reads TGTGCCAGCAGCATGATAGCGGGGGGAAGTGAGACCCAGTACTTC.

CDR3 region: CASSPSQGTGANNSPLHF. The DNA for the CDR3 is TGTGCCAGCAGCCCAAGCCAGGGGACAGGGGCCAATAATTCACCCCTCCACTTT. This chain connects TRBV7-8 to TRBJ1-6, with 10 bases aligning to TRBD1. Unmatched junction bases numbered 12, after V lost 5 bases and J lost 5 bases. The length of the CDR3 is 18 residues. Germline CDR1 reads SGHVS; CDR2 reads FQNEAQ.

The chain carries TRBV27 and TRBJ2-1, with 9 nucleotides matching TRBD1. Losses at the gene ends were 4 bases for V and 3 bases for J; bases not matched to a gene: 7. Germline V gene sequence: CDR1 MNHEY, CDR2 SMNVEV (reference sequence). CDR3 size: 16 residues. The DNA for the CDR3 is TGTGCCAGCAGTTCCAAGACAGGGGGGAGCTACAATGAGCAGTTCTTC. It specifies CASSSKTGGSYNEQFF.

The chain couples TRBV6-6 to TRBJ1-2, with 7 nucleotides matching TRBD1. J lost 4 bases, V lost 6 bases, and 11 bases had no gene match. Germline V gives CDR1 MNHNY, CDR2 SVGAGI (reference sequence). The CDR3 covers 15 residues. CDR3 in amino acids: CASSPTGRALYGYTF. CDR3 in DNA: TGTGCCAGCAGCCCGACAGGGAGGGCCCTCTATGGCTACACCTTC.

This clone was detected only a few times. V gene TRBV9 combines with J gene TRBJ1-4; D gene uncertain. The CDR3 covers 19 residues. CDR1 SGDLS and CDR2 YYNGEE come from the germline V gene. The V end was cut by 3 bases, the J end by 0 bases, with 21 bases between. The CDR3 here is CASSDRFCFRKPTNEKLFF. The CDR3 DNA reads as TGTGCCAGCAGCGACCGATTTTGTTTCCGGAAACCAACTAATGAAAAACTGTTTTTT. The full variable domain, its missing parts supplied by reference TRBV9 and TRBJ1-4, is DSGVTQTPKHLITATGQRVTLRCSPRSGDLSVYWYQQSLDQGLQFLIQYYNGEERAKGNILERFSAQQFPDLHSELNLSSLELGDSALYFCASSDRFCFRKPTNEKLFFGSGTQLSVL.

Here the CDR3 reads CATPAVNTGELFF. The CDR3 nucleotides are TGTGCCACCCCGGCTGTGAACACCGGGGAGCTGTTTTTT. The rearrangement joins TRBV6-5 to TRBJ2-2; D gene ambiguous. The CDR3 sequence is 13 residues long. Trimming took off 10 bases at V and 1 base at J, with 10 bases between the two ends. Germline CDR1 reads MNHEY; CDR2 reads SVGAGI.

The rearrangement joins TRBV28 to TRBJ1-1, with D perhaps matching TRBD1 (6 bases). Germline CDR1 is MDHEN and CDR2 is SYDVKM. The CDR3 runs to 15 residues. V was cut by 8 bases and J by 1 base, with 17 bases left in between. This CDR3 reads CASASGGLGNTEAFF. In DNA, the CDR3 is TGTGCCAGCGCCTCGGGGGGGCTAGGGAACACTGAAGCTTTCTTT. Combining the CDR3 with reference TRBV28 and TRBJ1-1 gives the whole variable domain DVKVTQSSRYLVKRTGEKVFLECVQDMDHENMFWYRQDPGLGLRLIYFSYDVKMKEKGDIPEGYSVSREKKERFSLILESASTNQTSMYLCASASGGLGNTEAFFGQGTRLTVV.

V usage is TRBV19 and J usage is TRBJ2-3; D ambiguous. CDR1 is LNHDA and CDR2 is SQIVND in the germline V gene (reference sequence). The CDR3 is 16 residues long. The V end was cut by 3 bases, the J end by 2 bases, with 15 bases between. This CDR3 reads CASSMTAASNTDTQYF. The CDR3 nucleotides read TGTGCCAGTAGTATGACGGCAGCCTCAAACACAGATACGCAGTATTTT.

The V gene is TRBV6-1, the J gene TRBJ1-3; D uncertain. V lost 2 bases and J 0 bases, leaving 8 bases between the germline ends. CDR1 is MNHNS, CDR2 SASEGT, per germline. The length of the CDR3 is 15 residues. The DNA for the CDR3 is TGTGCCAGCAGTGAATCAACGAGCTCTGGAAACACCATATATTTT. This sequence encodes CASSESTSSGNTIYF.

The chain links TRBV12-3 or TRBV12-4 to TRBJ2-1; D remains unclear. Trimming removed 4 bases at V and 4 bases at J, with 8 bases between. This CDR3 has 13 amino acids. The CDR3, as DNA: TGTGCCAGCAGTTCCCTTATTTACAATGAGCAGTTCTTC. Translation gives CASSSLIYNEQFF.

CDR3 sequence reads: CSVPHPVGKGVNTEAFF. The DNA for the CDR3 is TGCAGCGTCCCGCACCCTGTTGGAAAGGGGGTGAACACTGAAGCTTTCTTT. The rearrangement uses TRBV29-1 and TRBJ1-1; a possible D gene is TRBD1 (6 bases). The germline V gene has CDR1 SQVTM and CDR2 ANQGSEA. CDR3 length: 17 residues. Trimming took off 6 bases at V and 0 bases at J, with 23 bases between the two ends.

This clone has only a few counts. The chain is built from TRBV15 and TRBJ1-1; 10 bases match TRBD1. Trimming took 5 bases from V and 1 from J; bases not matched to a gene: 4. Germline CDR1 LNHNV, CDR2 YYDKDF (reference sequence). This CDR3 has 15 residues. As DNA, the CDR3 is TGTGCCACCAGCTTTCGGACAGGGGGGAACACTGAAGCTTTCTTT. Translated: CATSFRTGGNTEAFF.

The genes are TRBV19 and TRBJ1-5, with D possibly matching TRBD1 (5 bases). CDR1 is LNHDA and CDR2 is SQIVND in the germline V gene (reference sequence). Trimming pared 4 bases from V and 4 bases from J, leaving 11 bases between. CDR3 size: 14 residues. In DNA form, the CDR3 reads TGTGCCAGTAGTACCCAGGGTAAGAATCAGCCCCAGCATTTT. It is translated as CASSTQGKNQPQHF.

This clone has only one observation. V is TRBV5-1 and J is TRBJ2-1; tentative D call: TRBD2 (6 bases). Deletions cut 3 bases from V and 5 bases from J, with 12 bases between. Germline V gene data show CDR1 as SGHRS and CDR2 as YFSETQ. The CDR3 contains 14 residues. As DNA, the CDR3 is TGCGCCAGCAGCTGGGTAGCGGAGAACAATGAGCAGTTCTTC. Translation: CASSWVAENNEQFF. The whole variable domain, remainder taken from reference TRBV5-1 and TRBJ2-1, is KAGVTQTPRYLIKTRGQQVTLSCSPISGHRSVSWYQQTPGQGLQFLFEYFSETQRNKGNFPGRFSGRQFSNSRSEMNVSTLELGDSALYLCASSWVAENNEQFFGPGTRLTVL.

This chain connects TRBV27 to TRBJ2-3, with 8 bases fitting TRBD2. Per germline, CDR1 MNHEY and CDR2 SMNVEV (reference sequence). CDR3 size: 16 residues. Trimming removed 7 bases from V and 0 bases from J; junction bases left unmatched: 9. CDR3 nucleotide sequence: TGTGCCAGCAAAATCAGGACTAGCCGGAGCACAGATACGCAGTATTTT. Translation: CASKIRTSRSTDTQYF.

The chain links TRBV5-1 to TRBJ2-3; 8 nucleotides align to TRBD1. The CDR3 loop spans 16 amino acids. Germline-derived CDR1 and CDR2 are SGHRS and YFSETQ. Losses at the gene ends were 0 bases for V and 1 base for J; bases not matched to a gene: 4. CDR3 coding DNA: TGCGCCAGCAGCTTGGCCGGGACAGGTGGCACAGATACGCAGTATTTT. It encodes CASSLAGTGGTDTQYF.

The V gene is TRBV28, the J gene TRBJ1-3; the D is unclear. V lost 6 bases to trimming and J lost 1 base, with 16 bases between them. The CDR3 runs to 16 residues. The V gene's germline CDR1 is MDHEN and CDR2 SYDVKM. Written as DNA, the CDR3 is TGTGCCAGCAGCCCCCAGGTGGGTTCGTCTGGAAACACCATATATTTT. Translation: CASSPQVGSSGNTIYF.

The V call is TRBV7-2, the J call TRBJ2-7; a possible D gene is TRBD2 (7 bases). V was clipped by 1 base and J by 4 bases, with 17 bases between them. CDR3 length: 16 amino acids. Germline V gene sequence: CDR1 SGHTA, CDR2 FQGNSA. DNA of the CDR3: TGTGCCAGCAGCTTAGGCTTACGGGGGGCCGGTTACGAGCAGTACTTC. The encoded protein is CASSLGLRGAGYEQYF.

V is TRBV13 and J is TRBJ2-3, with D hard to call. The CDR3 has 13 residues. V gave up 2 bases and J gave up 5 bases, with 8 bases separating them. Looked up from germline, CDR1 is PRHDT and CDR2 is FYEKMQ (reference sequence). CDR3 residues: CASSLTGRDTQYF. CDR3 sequence (DNA): TGTGCCAGCAGCTTAACCGGGCGAGATACGCAGTATTTT.

This clone came up a few times. The rearrangement uses TRBV3-1 (or the pseudogene TRBV3-2) and TRBJ2-7; no definite D call. Trimming shortened V by 2 bases and J by 1 base, and 0 bases separated the two germline ends. The CDR3 sequence is 11 residues long. Per germline, CDR1 LGHDT and CDR2 YNNKEL (reference sequence). In DNA, the CDR3 is TGTGCCAGCAGCCAATCCTACGAGCAGTACTTC. Translation: CASSQSYEQYF.

The CDR3, as DNA: TGTGCCAGCAGCTTAGTCCTGGGGCAGCCAGATACGCAGTATTTT. Translation: CASSLVLGQPDTQYF. The chain uses TRBV7-2 and TRBJ2-3; D is possibly TRBD1 (5 bases). Germline V lookup: CDR1 SGHTA, CDR2 FQGNSA. This CDR3 contains 15 residues. With 1 base removed from V and 4 bases from J, the gap between germline ends came to 12 bases.